This TCR beta chain was sequenced for a study of cytomegalovirus exposure and HLA in healthy donors. Study results and caveats: Researchers catalogued roughly 170 TCR beta chains as cytomegalovirus-associated.

V lost 1 base to trimming and J lost 4 bases, with 4 bases between them. This CDR3 spans 13 amino acids. Germline V lookup: CDR1 MNHEY, CDR2 SVGAGI. Points on this clone: Its specificity is not known.

Only in-frame clones appear in the TCRdb table, and some are missing; sequencing was by immunoSEQ multiplex PCR. This sample yields 200,000 to 300,000 clones, of which 85% to 90% are seen a single time; about 2.5% belongs to the top ten. This rearrangement joins TRBV6-5 to TRBJ2-2; D call uncertain. The TCR sequence derives from a man between 18 and 35 years old in good health and CMV-seronegative. The specimen sequenced was PBMCs. For the CDR3, the DNA is TGTGCCAGCAGTTACTTCATCACCGGGGAGCTGTTTTTT. Translated, it gives CASSYFITGELFF.